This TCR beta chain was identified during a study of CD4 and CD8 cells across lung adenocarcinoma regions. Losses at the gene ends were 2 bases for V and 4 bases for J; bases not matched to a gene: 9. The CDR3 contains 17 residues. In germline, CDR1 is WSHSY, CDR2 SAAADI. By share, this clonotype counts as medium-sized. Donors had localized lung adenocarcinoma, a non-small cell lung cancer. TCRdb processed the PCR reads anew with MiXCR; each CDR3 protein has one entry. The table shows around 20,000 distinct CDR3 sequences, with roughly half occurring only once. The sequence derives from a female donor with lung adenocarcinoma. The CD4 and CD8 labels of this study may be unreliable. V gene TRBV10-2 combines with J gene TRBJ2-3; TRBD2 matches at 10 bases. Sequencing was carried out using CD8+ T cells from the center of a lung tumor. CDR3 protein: CASSEEIGAGGADTQYF. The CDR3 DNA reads TGCGCCAGCAGTGAGGAAATAGGAGCGGGAGGGGCAGATACGCAGTATTTT.